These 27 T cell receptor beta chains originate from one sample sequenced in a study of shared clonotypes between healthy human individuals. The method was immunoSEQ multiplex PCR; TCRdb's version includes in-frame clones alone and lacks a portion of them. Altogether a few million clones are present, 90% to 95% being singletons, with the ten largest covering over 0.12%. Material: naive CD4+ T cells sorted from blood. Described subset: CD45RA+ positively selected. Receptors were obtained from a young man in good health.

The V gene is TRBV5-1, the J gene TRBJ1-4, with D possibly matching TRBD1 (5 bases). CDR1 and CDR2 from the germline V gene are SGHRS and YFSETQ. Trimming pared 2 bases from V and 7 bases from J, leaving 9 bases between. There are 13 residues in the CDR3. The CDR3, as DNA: TGCGCCAGCAGCTTCGGGACCGGTGAAAAACTGTTTTTT. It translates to CASSFGTGEKLFF.

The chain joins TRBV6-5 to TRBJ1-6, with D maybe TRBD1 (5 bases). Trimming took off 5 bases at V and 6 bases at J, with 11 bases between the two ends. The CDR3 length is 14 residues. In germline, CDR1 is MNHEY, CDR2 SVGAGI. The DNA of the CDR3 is TGTGCCAGCAGTCGAGGGAGGGGTAATTCACCCCTCCACTTT. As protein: CASSRGRGNSPLHF.

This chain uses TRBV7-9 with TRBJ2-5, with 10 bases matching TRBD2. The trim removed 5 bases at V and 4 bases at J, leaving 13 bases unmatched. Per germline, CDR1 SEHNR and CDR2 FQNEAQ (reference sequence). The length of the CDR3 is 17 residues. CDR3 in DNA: TGTGCCAGCAGCCGGGGGCCTAGCGGGAGCCGAAGAGAGACCCAGTACTTC. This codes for CASSRGPSGSRRETQYF.

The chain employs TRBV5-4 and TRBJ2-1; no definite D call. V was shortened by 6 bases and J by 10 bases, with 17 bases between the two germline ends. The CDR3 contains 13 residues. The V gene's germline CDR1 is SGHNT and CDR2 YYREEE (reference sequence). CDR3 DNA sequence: TGTGCCAGCAACCAGGCGTCCCGAAAGGAGCAGTTCTTC. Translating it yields CASNQASRKEQFF.

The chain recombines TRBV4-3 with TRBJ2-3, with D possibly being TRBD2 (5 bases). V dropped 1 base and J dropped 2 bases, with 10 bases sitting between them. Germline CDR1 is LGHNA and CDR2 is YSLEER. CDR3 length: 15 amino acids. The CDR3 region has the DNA TGCGCCAGCAGCCAAGTAGCGCTATCCACAGATACGCAGTATTTT. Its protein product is CASSQVALSTDTQYF.

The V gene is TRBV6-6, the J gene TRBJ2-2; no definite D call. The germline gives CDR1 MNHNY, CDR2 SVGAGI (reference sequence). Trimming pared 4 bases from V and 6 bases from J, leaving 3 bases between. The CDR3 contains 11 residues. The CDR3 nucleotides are TGTGCCAGCAGTTCTCCCGGGGAGCTGTTTTTT. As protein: CASSSPGELFF.

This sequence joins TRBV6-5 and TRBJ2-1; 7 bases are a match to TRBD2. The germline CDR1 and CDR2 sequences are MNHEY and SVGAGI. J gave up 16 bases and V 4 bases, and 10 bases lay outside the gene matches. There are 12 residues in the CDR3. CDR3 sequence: CASSSGGRVAFF. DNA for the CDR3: TGTGCCAGCAGTTCCGGGGGGAGGGTGGCATTCTTC.

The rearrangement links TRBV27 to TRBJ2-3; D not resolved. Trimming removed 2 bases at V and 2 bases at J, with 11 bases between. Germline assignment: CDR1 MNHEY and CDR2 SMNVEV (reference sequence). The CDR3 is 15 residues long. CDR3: CASSLREPYTDTQYF. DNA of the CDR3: TGTGCCAGCAGTTTAAGAGAACCCTACACAGATACGCAGTATTTT.

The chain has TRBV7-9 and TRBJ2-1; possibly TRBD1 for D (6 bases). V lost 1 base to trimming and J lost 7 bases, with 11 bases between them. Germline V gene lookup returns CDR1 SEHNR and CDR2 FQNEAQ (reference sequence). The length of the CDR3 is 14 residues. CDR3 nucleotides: TGTGCCAGCAGCTTAGGGGGGCAGAGTAATGAGCAGTTCTTC. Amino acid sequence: CASSLGGQSNEQFF.

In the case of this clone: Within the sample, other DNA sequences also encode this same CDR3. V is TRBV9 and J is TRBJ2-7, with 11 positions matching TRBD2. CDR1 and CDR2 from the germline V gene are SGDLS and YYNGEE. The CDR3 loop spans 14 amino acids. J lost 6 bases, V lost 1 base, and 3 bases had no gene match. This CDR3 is CASSVTSGGGEQYF. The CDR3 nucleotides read TGTGCCAGCAGCGTAACTAGCGGGGGAGGCGAGCAGTACTTC.

CDR3 bases: TGTGCCGGCTCCGGGACTAGCGGGAGGGAGTACTCCGAGCAGTACTTC. It encodes CAGSGTSGREYSEQYF. The V call is TRBV2, the J call TRBJ2-7; TRBD2 matches 16 bases. CDR3 length: 16 residues. Trimming took 11 bases from V and 6 from J; bases not matched to a gene: 13. Germline values: CDR1 SNHLY, CDR2 FYNNEI. The full variable domain, in which reference TRBV2 and TRBJ2-7 provide the parts outside the CDR3, is EPEVTQTPSHQVTQMGQEVILRCVPISNHLYFYWYRQILGQKVEFLVSFYNNEISEKSEIFDDQFSVERPDGSNFTLKIRSTKLEDSAMYFCAGSGTSGREYSEQYFGPGTRLTVT.

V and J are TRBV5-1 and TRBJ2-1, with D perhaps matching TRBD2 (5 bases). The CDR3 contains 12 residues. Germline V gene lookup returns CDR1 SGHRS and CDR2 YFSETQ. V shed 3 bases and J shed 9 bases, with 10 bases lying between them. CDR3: CASSSSGSEQFF. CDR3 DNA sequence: TGCGCCAGCAGCTCGAGTGGGAGTGAGCAGTTCTTC.

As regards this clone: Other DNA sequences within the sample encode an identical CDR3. CDR3 loop: CASSLGPGEQYF. CDR3 nucleotide sequence: TGTGCCAGCAGCTTGGGGCCCGGCGAGCAGTACTTC. The rearrangement joins TRBV5-4 to TRBJ2-7; D uncertain. CDR1 and CDR2 (germline): SGHNT, YYREEE (reference sequence). The CDR3 has 12 residues. V lost 0 bases, J lost 6 bases, and 7 bases lay in between. Full variable domain (remainder filled in from reference TRBV5-4 and TRBJ2-7): ETGVTQSPTHLIKTRGQQVTLRCSSQSGHNTVSWYQQALGQGPQFIFQYYREEENGRGNFPPRFSGLQFPNYSSELNVNALELDDSALYLCASSLGPGEQYFGPGTRLTVT.

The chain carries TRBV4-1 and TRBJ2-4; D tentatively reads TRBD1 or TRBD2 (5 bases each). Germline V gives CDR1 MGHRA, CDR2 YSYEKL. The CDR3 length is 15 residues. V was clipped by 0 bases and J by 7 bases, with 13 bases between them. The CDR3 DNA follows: TGCGCCAGCAGCCAAGATCGAGGGACCGGCAACATTCAGTACTTC. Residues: CASSQDRGTGNIQYF.

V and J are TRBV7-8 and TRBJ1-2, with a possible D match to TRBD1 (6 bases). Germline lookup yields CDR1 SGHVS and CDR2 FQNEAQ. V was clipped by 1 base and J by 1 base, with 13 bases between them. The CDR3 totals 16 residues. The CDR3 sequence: CASSLVRQDFNYGYTF. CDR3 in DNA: TGTGCCAGCAGCTTAGTTAGACAGGATTTTAACTATGGCTACACCTTC.

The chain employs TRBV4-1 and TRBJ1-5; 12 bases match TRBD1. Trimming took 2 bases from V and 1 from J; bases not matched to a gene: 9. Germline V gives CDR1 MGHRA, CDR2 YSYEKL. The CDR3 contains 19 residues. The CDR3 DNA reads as TGCGCCAGCAGCCAACCTGGGACAGGGGGCGTTTCGAGCAATCAGCCCCAGCATTTT. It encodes CASSQPGTGGVSSNQPQHF.

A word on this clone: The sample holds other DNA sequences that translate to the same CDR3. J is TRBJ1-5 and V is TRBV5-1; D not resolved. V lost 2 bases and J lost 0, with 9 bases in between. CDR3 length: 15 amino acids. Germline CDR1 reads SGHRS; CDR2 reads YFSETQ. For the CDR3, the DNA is TGCGCCAGCAGCTTATCAGGAAATAGCAATCAGCCCCAGCATTTT. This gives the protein CASSLSGNSNQPQHF. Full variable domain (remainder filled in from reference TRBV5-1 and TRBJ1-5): KAGVTQTPRYLIKTRGQQVTLSCSPISGHRSVSWYQQTPGQGLQFLFEYFSETQRNKGNFPGRFSGRQFSNSRSEMNVSTLELGDSALYLCASSLSGNSNQPQHFGDGTRLSIL.

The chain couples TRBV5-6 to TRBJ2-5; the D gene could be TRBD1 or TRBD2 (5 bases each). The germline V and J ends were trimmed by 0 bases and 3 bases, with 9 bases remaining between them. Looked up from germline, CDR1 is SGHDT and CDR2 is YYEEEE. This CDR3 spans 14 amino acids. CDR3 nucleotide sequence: TGTGCCAGCAGCTTGGTTGAGGGGAAAGAGACCCAGTACTTC. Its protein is CASSLVEGKETQYF.

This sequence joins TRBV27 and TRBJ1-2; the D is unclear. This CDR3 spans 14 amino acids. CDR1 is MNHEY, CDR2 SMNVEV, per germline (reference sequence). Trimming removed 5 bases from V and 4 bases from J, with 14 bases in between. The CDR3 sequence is CASSPSGISYGYTF. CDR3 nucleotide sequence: TGTGCCAGCAGTCCCTCGGGGATTTCCTATGGCTACACCTTC.

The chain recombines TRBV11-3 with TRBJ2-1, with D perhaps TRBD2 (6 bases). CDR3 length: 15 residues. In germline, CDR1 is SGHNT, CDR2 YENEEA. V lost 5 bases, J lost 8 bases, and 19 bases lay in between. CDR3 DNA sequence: TGTGCCAGCAGCCTCCCCGGAGGGGTCAGTGATGAGCAGTTCTTC. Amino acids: CASSLPGGVSDEQFF.

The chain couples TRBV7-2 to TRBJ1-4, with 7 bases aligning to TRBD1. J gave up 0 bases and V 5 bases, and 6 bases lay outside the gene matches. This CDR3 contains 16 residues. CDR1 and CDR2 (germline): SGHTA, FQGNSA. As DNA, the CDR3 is TGTGCCAGCAGCACTCACAGGGGAGCAACTAATGAAAAACTGTTTTTT. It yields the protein CASSTHRGATNEKLFF.

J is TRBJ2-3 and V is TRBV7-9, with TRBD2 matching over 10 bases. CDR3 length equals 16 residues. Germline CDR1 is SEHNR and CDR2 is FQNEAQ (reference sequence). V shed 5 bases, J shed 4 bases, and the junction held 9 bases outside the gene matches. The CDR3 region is CASSPRLAGAADTQYF. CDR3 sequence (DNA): TGTGCCAGCAGCCCTCGTCTAGCGGGAGCTGCAGATACGCAGTATTTT.

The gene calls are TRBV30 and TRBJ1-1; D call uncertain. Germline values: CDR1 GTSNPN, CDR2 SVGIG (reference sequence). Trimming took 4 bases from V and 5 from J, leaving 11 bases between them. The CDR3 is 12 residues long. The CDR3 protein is CAWNPGGTEAFF. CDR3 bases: TGTGCCTGGAATCCGGGAGGGACTGAAGCTTTCTTT.

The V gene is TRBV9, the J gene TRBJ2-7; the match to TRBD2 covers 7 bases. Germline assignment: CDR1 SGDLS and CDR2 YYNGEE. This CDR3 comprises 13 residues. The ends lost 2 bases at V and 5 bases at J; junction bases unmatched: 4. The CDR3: CASSVRERDEQYF. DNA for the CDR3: TGTGCCAGCAGCGTGCGGGAGCGGGACGAGCAGTACTTC.

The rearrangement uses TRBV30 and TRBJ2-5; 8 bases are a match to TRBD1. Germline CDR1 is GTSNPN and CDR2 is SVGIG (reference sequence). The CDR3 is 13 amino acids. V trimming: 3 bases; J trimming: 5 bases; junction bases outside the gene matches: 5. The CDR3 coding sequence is TGTGCCTGGAGGCTCACAGGGGGGGAGACCCAGTACTTC. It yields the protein CAWRLTGGETQYF.

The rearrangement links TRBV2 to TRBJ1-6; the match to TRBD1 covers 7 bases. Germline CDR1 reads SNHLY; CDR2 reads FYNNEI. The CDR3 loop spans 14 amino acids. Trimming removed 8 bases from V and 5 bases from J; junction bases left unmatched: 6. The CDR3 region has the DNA TGTGCCAGCCTAATCACAGGGGATAATTCACCCCTCCACTTT. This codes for CASLITGDNSPLHF. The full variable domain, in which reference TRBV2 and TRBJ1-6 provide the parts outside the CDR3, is EPEVTQTPSHQVTQMGQEVILRCVPISNHLYFYWYRQILGQKVEFLVSFYNNEISEKSEIFDDQFSVERPDGSNFTLKIRSTKLEDSAMYFCASLITGDNSPLHFGNGTRLTVT.

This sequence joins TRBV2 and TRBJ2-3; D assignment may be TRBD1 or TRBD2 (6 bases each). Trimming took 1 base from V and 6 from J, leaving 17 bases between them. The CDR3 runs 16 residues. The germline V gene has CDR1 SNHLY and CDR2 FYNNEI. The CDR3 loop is CASSEVWFGGDDTQYF. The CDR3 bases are TGTGCCAGCAGTGAAGTTTGGTTCGGGGGCGATGATACGCAGTATTTT.